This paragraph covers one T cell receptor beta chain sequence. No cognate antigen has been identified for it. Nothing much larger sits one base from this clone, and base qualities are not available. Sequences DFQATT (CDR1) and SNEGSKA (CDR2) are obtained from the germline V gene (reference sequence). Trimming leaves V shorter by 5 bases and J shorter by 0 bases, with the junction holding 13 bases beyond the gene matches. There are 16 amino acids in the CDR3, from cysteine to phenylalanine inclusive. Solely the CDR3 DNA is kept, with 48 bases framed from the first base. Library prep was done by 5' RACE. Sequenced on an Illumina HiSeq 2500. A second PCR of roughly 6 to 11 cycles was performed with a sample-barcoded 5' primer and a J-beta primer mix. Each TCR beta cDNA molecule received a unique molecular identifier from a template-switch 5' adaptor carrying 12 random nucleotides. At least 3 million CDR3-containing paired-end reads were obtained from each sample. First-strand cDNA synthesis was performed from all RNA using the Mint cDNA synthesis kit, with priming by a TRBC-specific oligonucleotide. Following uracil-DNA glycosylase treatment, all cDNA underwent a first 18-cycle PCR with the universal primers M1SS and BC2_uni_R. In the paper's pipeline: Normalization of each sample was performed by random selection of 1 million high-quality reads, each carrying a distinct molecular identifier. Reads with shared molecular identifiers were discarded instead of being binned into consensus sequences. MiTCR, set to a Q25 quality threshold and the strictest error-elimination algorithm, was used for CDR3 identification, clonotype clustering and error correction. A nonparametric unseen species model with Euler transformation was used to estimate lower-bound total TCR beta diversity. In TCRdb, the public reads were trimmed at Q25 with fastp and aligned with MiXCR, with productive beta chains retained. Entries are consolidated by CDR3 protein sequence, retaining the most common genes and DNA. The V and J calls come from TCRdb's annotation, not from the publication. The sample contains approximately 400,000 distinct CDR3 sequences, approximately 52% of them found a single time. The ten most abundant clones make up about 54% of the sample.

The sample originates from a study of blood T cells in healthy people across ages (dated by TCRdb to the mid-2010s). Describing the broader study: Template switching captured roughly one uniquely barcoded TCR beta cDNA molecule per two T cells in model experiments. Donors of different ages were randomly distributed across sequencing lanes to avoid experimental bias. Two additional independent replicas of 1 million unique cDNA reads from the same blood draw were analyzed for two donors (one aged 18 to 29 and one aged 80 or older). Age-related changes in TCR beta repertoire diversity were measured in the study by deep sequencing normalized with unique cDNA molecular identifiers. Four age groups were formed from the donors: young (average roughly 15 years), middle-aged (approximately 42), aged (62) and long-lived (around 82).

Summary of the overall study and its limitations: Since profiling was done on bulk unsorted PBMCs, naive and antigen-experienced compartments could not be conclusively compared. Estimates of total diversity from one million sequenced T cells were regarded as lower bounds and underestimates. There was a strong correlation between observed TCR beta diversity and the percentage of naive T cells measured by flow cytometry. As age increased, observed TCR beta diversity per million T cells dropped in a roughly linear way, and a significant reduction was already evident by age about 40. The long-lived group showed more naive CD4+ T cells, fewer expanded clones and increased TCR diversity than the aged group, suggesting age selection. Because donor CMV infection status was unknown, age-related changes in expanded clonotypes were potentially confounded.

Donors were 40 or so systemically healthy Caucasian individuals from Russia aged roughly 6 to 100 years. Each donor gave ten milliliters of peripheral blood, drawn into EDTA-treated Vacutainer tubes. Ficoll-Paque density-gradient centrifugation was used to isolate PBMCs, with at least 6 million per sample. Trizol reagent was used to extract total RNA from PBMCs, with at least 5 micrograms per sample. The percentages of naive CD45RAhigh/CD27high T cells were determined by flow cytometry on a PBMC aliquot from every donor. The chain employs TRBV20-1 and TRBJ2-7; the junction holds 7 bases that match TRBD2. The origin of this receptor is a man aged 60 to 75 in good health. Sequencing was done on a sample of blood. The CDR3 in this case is CSAPPGGGGSSYEQYF. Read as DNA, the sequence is TGCAGTGCTCCCCCGGGCGGCGGGGGAAGCTCCTACGAGCAGTACTTC.